Following are 21 T cell receptor beta chains from one sample sequenced in a study of blood T cell repertoires in COVID-19. Sequenced by immunoSEQ multiplex PCR; TCRdb stores in-frame clones only, minus some. The sample yields approximately 70,000 clones, approximately 91% seen once. The sample comprised peripheral blood. The source of these receptors is a human donor with active COVID-19. The donor label of this sample is uncertain.

This sequence joins TRBV9 and TRBJ2-3; TRBD2 aligns across 7 bases. Germline V gives CDR1 SGDLS, CDR2 YYNGEE. Trimming cost V 0 bases and J 8 bases; bases outside gene matches: 18. The CDR3 contains 18 residues. Here the CDR3 DNA reads TGTGCCAGCAGCGTAGACTCTAACGGGAGGACCCTTGGGGCTACGCAGTATTTT. Translated, it gives CASSVDSNGRTLGATQYF.

This chain connects TRBV10-1 to TRBJ1-1; D remains unclear. CDR3 length equals 13 residues. The V gene's germline CDR1 is WNHNN and CDR2 SYGVQD (reference sequence). The germline V and J ends were trimmed by 2 bases and 1 base, with 5 bases remaining between them. CDR3 in amino acids: CASSEVQNTEAFF. The CDR3 DNA reads as TGCGCCAGCAGTGAGGTCCAGAACACTGAAGCTTTCTTT.

The rearrangement joins TRBV6-5 to TRBJ2-2, with 7 nucleotides matching TRBD1. The J segment lost 7 bases and the V segment lost 6 bases, leaving 11 bases of the junction unmatched. Germline loops: CDR1 MNHEY, CDR2 SVGAGI. This CDR3 has 15 amino acids. The CDR3 DNA sequence: TGTGCCAGCAGCAAAGTAGGGGGCGAAGGCGGGGAGCTGTTTTTT. The encoded protein is CASSKVGGEGGELFF.

V and J are TRBV4-3 and TRBJ2-1; TRBD2 matches 12 bases. J lost 12 bases, V lost 3 bases, and 15 bases had no gene match. Germline V gene lookup returns CDR1 LGHNA and CDR2 YSLEER. This CDR3 has 17 amino acids. The CDR3 nucleotides read TGCGCCAGCAGCCAGCTCGGACTAGCGGGGCTGTCCGGGGGGCAGTTCTTC. Its protein is CASSQLGLAGLSGGQFF.

J is TRBJ2-3 and V is TRBV12-1; TRBD2, as called in the table, went unchecked against the DNA. TRBV12-1 is classified as a pseudogene. The CDR3 consists of 18 residues. CDR3 residues: CASSSPGTSGRDTDTQYF. In DNA, the CDR3 is TGTGCCAGCAGCTCCCCCGGGACTAGCGGGAGGGACACAGATACGCAGTATTTT.

V usage is TRBV9 and J usage is TRBJ2-1; TRBD2 agrees at 11 bases. Unmatched junction bases numbered 5, after V lost 4 bases and J lost 2 bases. The germline gives CDR1 SGDLS, CDR2 YYNGEE. The CDR3 totals 16 residues. The CDR3 DNA is TGTGCCAGCAGCCCACTAGCGGGAGTGCCCTACAATGAGCAGTTCTTC. This translates into CASSPLAGVPYNEQFF.

The J gene is TRBJ2-1, the V gene TRBV6-6, with a possible D match to TRBD1 (5 bases). The V end was cut by 5 bases, the J end by 4 bases, with 9 bases between. The CDR3 runs to 13 residues. Germline V gives CDR1 MNHNY, CDR2 SVGAGI (reference sequence). CDR3: CASSVRQYNEQFF. The DNA of the CDR3 is TGTGCCAGCAGTGTTCGACAGTACAATGAGCAGTTCTTC.

The genes are TRBV19 and TRBJ2-7; D is uncertain. Per the germline V gene, CDR1 is LNHDA and CDR2 is SQIVND (reference sequence). The CDR3 has 14 residues. V lost 3 bases to trimming and J lost 0 bases, with 9 bases between them. In nucleotides, the CDR3 is TGTGCCAGTAGTATTGATGCTATCTCCTACGAGCAGTACTTC. Encoded protein: CASSIDAISYEQYF.

The chain has TRBV28 and TRBJ1-4; 9 nucleotides match TRBD1. The germline gives CDR1 MDHEN, CDR2 SYDVKM. The CDR3 has 14 amino acids. The J segment lost 6 bases and the V segment lost 6 bases, leaving 5 bases of the junction unmatched. Here the CDR3 DNA reads TGTGCCAGCAGGATTACAGGGGGCGATGAAAAACTGTTTTTT. Translating it yields CASRITGGDEKLFF.

This clone was picked up a small number of times. V usage is TRBV21-1 and J usage is TRBJ2-7; the table's D call, TRBD2, was not checked against the DNA. TRBV21-1 is classified as a pseudogene. The CDR3 runs to 14 residues. This chain's CDR3 is CARTLRESSYEQYF. CDR3 DNA sequence: TGTGCCAGGACCCTTCGGGAGAGCTCCTACGAGCAGTACTTC.

This clone was counted a single time. The V call is TRBV18, the J call TRBJ1-5; possible D gene TRBD1, 5 bases. The ends were cut back, 0 bases at V and 3 bases at J, with 15 bases in the middle. This CDR3 comprises 17 residues. Per the germline V gene, CDR1 is KGHSH and CDR2 is LQKENI. For the CDR3, the DNA is TGTGCCAGCTCACCACCCAATCAGGGTGGGTACAATCAGCCCCAGCATTTT. This sequence encodes CASSPPNQGGYNQPQHF.

The chain links TRBV29-1 to TRBJ1-2; 7 bases match TRBD1. CDR1 SQVTM and CDR2 ANQGSEA come from the germline V gene. V gave up 1 base and J gave up 6 bases; unmatched junction bases: 5. The CDR3 spans 13 residues. As DNA, the CDR3 is TGCAGCGTTGAAGGTACCAGGGGGAATGGCTACACCTTC. This sequence encodes CSVEGTRGNGYTF.

The chain joins TRBV7-2 to TRBJ2-7; 7 bases are shared with TRBD1. With 2 bases clipped from V and 4 bases from J, the junction kept 8 bases outside the gene matches. Germline lookup yields CDR1 SGHTA and CDR2 FQGNSA. The CDR3 covers 15 residues. CDR3 in DNA: TGTGCCAGCAGCTTACGACAGGGTGGGAATTACGAGCAGTACTTC. It encodes CASSLRQGGNYEQYF.

This chain links TRBV19 with TRBJ2-1; 11 bases match TRBD2. The CDR3 extends over 16 amino acids. Trimming at V came to 6 bases and at J to 0 bases, leaving 4 bases not matched to a gene. The germline CDR1 and CDR2 sequences are LNHDA and SQIVND (reference sequence). This chain's CDR3 is CASRNSGRDSYNEQFF. The CDR3 DNA reads TGTGCCAGTAGAAATAGCGGGAGGGACTCCTACAATGAGCAGTTCTTC.

The V call is TRBV9, the J call TRBJ2-1; no definite D call. V was shortened by 3 bases and J by 7 bases, with 8 bases between the two germline ends. This CDR3 has 12 residues. Germline V CDR1 and CDR2: SGDLS, YYNGEE. The CDR3 is CASSERGNEQFF. The CDR3 region has the DNA TGTGCCAGCAGCGAACGAGGAAATGAGCAGTTCTTC.

The genes are TRBV7-2 and TRBJ2-2; 15 bases are shared with TRBD2. The junction had 2 bases not matched to a gene; V was cut back by 5 bases and J by 4 bases. The CDR3 has 16 residues. In germline, CDR1 is SGHTA, CDR2 FQGNSA. DNA for the CDR3: TGTGCCAGCAGCCGGGGACTAGCGGGAGGCACCGGGGAGCTGTTTTTT. As protein: CASSRGLAGGTGELFF.

The chain employs TRBV13 and TRBJ2-7, with 15 bases matching TRBD2. The length of the CDR3 is 16 residues. Germline V lookup: CDR1 PRHDT, CDR2 FYEKMQ (reference sequence). The junction had 8 bases not matched to a gene; V was cut back by 4 bases and J by 7 bases. In DNA, the CDR3 is TGTGCCAGCAGCTCCCCGGGACTAGCGGGAGGAGGGGAGCAGTACTTC. Its protein is CASSSPGLAGGGEQYF.

The rearrangement uses TRBV7-8 and TRBJ1-1, with a possible D match to TRBD1 (6 bases). Trimming shortened V by 5 bases and J by 0 bases, and 13 bases separated the two germline ends. The CDR3 length is 15 residues. Germline CDR1 SGHVS, CDR2 FQNEAQ. The CDR3 DNA follows: TGTGCCAGCAGCACCTGGACAGAAATGAACACTGAAGCTTTCTTT. It encodes CASSTWTEMNTEAFF.

V gene TRBV28 combines with J gene TRBJ2-7, with D uncertain. Per the germline V gene, CDR1 is MDHEN and CDR2 is SYDVKM. This CDR3 has 12 amino acids. Trimming removed 5 bases at V and 0 bases at J, with 5 bases between. The CDR3 DNA reads as TGTGCCAGCAGTCTACTCTCCTACGAGCAGTACTTC. Its translation is CASSLLSYEQYF. Filled out from reference TRBV28 and TRBJ2-7, the complete variable domain reads DVKVTQSSRYLVKRTGEKVFLECVQDMDHENMFWYRQDPGLGLRLIYFSYDVKMKEKGDIPEGYSVSREKKERFSLILESASTNQTSMYLCASSLLSYEQYFGPGTRLTVT.

The chain has TRBV6-2 or TRBV6-3 and TRBJ2-3; unclear D gene. Germline V gives CDR1 MNHEY, CDR2 SVGEGT. The CDR3 has 15 amino acids. V lost 5 bases to trimming and J lost 2 bases, with 14 bases between them. In DNA, the CDR3 is TGTGCCAGCAGTCCCTATTTTGGGCCCACAGATACGCAGTATTTT. Translation: CASSPYFGPTDTQYF.

The chain is built from TRBV2 and TRBJ2-7; 10 bases agree with TRBD2. The CDR3 has 13 residues. The germline CDR1 and CDR2 sequences are SNHLY and FYNNEI. With 6 bases clipped from V and 7 bases from J, the junction kept 6 bases outside the gene matches. The CDR3 loop is CASRLAGVWEQYF. For the CDR3, the DNA is TGTGCCAGCAGGCTAGCGGGAGTGTGGGAGCAGTACTTC. Variable domain in full (rest from reference TRBV2 and TRBJ2-7): EPEVTQTPSHQVTQMGQEVILRCVPISNHLYFYWYRQILGQKVEFLVSFYNNEISEKSEIFDDQFSVERPDGSNFTLKIRSTKLEDSAMYFCASRLAGVWEQYFGPGTRLTVT.